Listed below are T cell receptor beta chains from one sample, sequenced in a study of CD4+ T cells in melanoma. Profiled with immunoSEQ multiplex PCR; TCRdb holds only in-frame clones, not every one. The sample holds several thousand clones, approximately 70% seen once. Material for sequencing was cells from a culture (not recorded whether cultured in vitro). Receptors were obtained from a human donor with melanoma. The CDR3 runs from the conserved cysteine through the conserved F or W. Fields, in order: CDR3 length, D gene, J gene, V gene, clone size, CDR3 protein, CDR3 DNA. A D gene is named only where the DNA matches it firmly. For some rows the clone size is stated as once, few or many, or as a class when expanded; others skip it.

CDR3 length: 13
D gene: -
J gene: TRBJ2-3
V gene: TRBV5-6
clone size: once
CDR3 protein: CASSFLRADTQYF
CDR3 DNA: TGTGCCAGCAGCTTCCTGAGGGCAGATACGCAGTATTTT

CDR3 length: 14
D gene: -
J gene: TRBJ1-5
V gene: TRBV7-2
clone size: once
CDR3 protein: CASSLSSAYQPQHF
CDR3 DNA: TGTGCCAGCAGCTTATCGTCCGCGTATCAGCCCCAGCATTTT

CDR3 length: 15
D gene: -
J gene: TRBJ2-7
V gene: TRBV19
clone size: -
CDR3 protein: CASSDFRDRTYEQYF
CDR3 DNA: TGTGCCAGTAGCGACTTCCGGGACCGTACCTACGAGCAGTACTTC

CDR3 length: 15
D gene: -
J gene: TRBJ2-2
V gene: TRBV7-9
clone size: -
CDR3 protein: CASTHREGNTGELFF
CDR3 DNA: TGTGCCAGCACCCACCGAGAGGGAAACACCGGGGAGCTGTTTTTT

CDR3 length: 17
D gene: TRBD1
J gene: TRBJ2-1
V gene: TRBV5-1
clone size: -
CDR3 protein: CASSLRLTGQNYNEQFF
CDR3 DNA: TGCGCCAGCAGCTTGAGACTGACAGGGCAGAACTACAATGAGCAGTTCTTC

CDR3 length: 16
D gene: -
J gene: TRBJ2-2
V gene: TRBV13
clone size: -
CDR3 protein: CASSSPRGAVSGELFF
CDR3 DNA: TGTGCCAGCAGCTCCCCCCGGGGGGCCGTATCCGGGGAGCTGTTTTTT

CDR3 length: 12
D gene: -
J gene: TRBJ2-2
V gene: TRBV7-3
clone size: -
CDR3 protein: CASSYIGGELFF
CDR3 DNA: TGTGCCAGCAGTTATATAGGGGGGGAGCTGTTTTTT

CDR3 length: 11
D gene: -
J gene: TRBJ2-5
V gene: TRBV20-1
clone size: -
CDR3 protein: CTSRRQETQYF
CDR3 DNA: TGCACCTCCAGGAGGCAAGAGACCCAGTACTTC

CDR3 length: 19
D gene: -
J gene: TRBJ2-2
V gene: TRBV19
clone size: once
CDR3 protein: CASSIAFGHGGRYTGELFF
CDR3 DNA: TGTGCCAGTAGTATAGCCTTCGGCCATGGGGGGCGATACACCGGGGAGCTGTTTTTT

CDR3 length: 14
D gene: -
J gene: TRBJ2-2
V gene: TRBV5-5
clone size: -
CDR3 protein: CASSFQVLTGELFF
CDR3 DNA: TGTGCCAGCAGCTTCCAGGTGCTCACCGGGGAGCTGTTTTTT

CDR3 length: 15
D gene: -
J gene: TRBJ1-3
V gene: TRBV9
clone size: few
CDR3 protein: CASSVGGNSGNTIYF
CDR3 DNA: TGTGCCAGCAGCGTAGGTGGGAACTCTGGAAACACCATATATTTT

CDR3 length: 14
D gene: -
J gene: TRBJ1-2
V gene: TRBV4-2
clone size: -
CDR3 protein: CASSQGQSNYGYTF
CDR3 DNA: TGTGCCAGCAGCCAAGGGCAGTCTAACTATGGCTACACCTTC

CDR3 length: 18
D gene: TRBD2
J gene: TRBJ2-3
V gene: TRBV4-1
clone size: once
CDR3 protein: CASSQELGRGDGTDTQYF
CDR3 DNA: TGCGCCAGCAGCCAAGAGCTTGGGCGGGGGGACGGCACAGATACGCAGTATTTT

CDR3 length: 15
D gene: TRBD1
J gene: TRBJ1-1
V gene: TRBV19
clone size: -
CDR3 protein: CASSLFPGQGGGAFF
CDR3 DNA: TGTGCCAGTAGCCTGTTTCCGGGACAGGGCGGCGGAGCTTTCTTT

CDR3 length: 14
D gene: TRBD1
J gene: TRBJ2-2
V gene: TRBV5-1
clone size: -
CDR3 protein: CASSRTRDRSALFF
CDR3 DNA: TGCGCCAGCAGTAGAACACGGGACAGGTCTGCGCTGTTTTTT

CDR3 length: 10
D gene: -
J gene: TRBJ1-2
V gene: TRBV29-1
clone size: once
CDR3 protein: CSVEGVGYTF
CDR3 DNA: TGCAGCGTTGAGGGGGTTGGCTACACCTTC

CDR3 length: 16
D gene: TRBD2
J gene: TRBJ2-1
V gene: TRBV4-1
clone size: -
CDR3 protein: CASSQARLAGGNEQFF
CDR3 DNA: TGCGCCAGCAGCCAAGCCCGCCTAGCGGGGGGCAATGAGCAGTTCTTC

CDR3 length: 16
D gene: -
J gene: TRBJ2-3
V gene: TRBV19
clone size: -
CDR3 protein: CASSPDRGGSTDTQYF
CDR3 DNA: TGTGCCAGTAGTCCAGACCGAGGGGGAAGCACAGATACGCAGTATTTT

CDR3 length: 16
D gene: -
J gene: TRBJ1-6
V gene: TRBV5-1
clone size: once
CDR3 protein: CASSSQGSSYNSPLHF
CDR3 DNA: TGCGCCAGCAGCTCCCAGGGGTCCTCATATAATTCACCCCTCCACTTT

CDR3 length: 12
D gene: -
J gene: TRBJ1-6
V gene: TRBV27
clone size: few
CDR3 protein: CASSFLNSPLHF
CDR3 DNA: TGTGCCAGCAGTTTTTTGAATTCACCCCTCCACTTT

CDR3 length: 14
D gene: -
J gene: TRBJ2-2
V gene: TRBV12-5
clone size: -
CDR3 protein: CASGRGAPGGELFF
CDR3 DNA: TGTGCTAGTGGTCGTGGGGCCCCGGGGGGGGAGCTGTTTTTT

CDR3 length: 15
D gene: TRBD1
J gene: TRBJ2-2
V gene: TRBV7-8
clone size: -
CDR3 protein: CASSLNRGRTGELFF
CDR3 DNA: TGTGCCAGCAGCTTAAACAGGGGGAGGACCGGGGAGCTGTTTTTT

CDR3 length: 13
D gene: -
J gene: TRBJ2-1
V gene: TRBV18
clone size: once
CDR3 protein: CASSPDRNNEQFF
CDR3 DNA: TGTGCCAGCTCACCAGACAGGAACAATGAGCAGTTCTTC

CDR3 length: 15
D gene: -
J gene: TRBJ2-3
V gene: TRBV9
clone size: -
CDR3 protein: CASSVGGARTDTQYF
CDR3 DNA: TGTGCCAGCAGCGTAGGGGGGGCCCGCACAGATACGCAGTATTTT

CDR3 length: 14
D gene: TRBD1
J gene: TRBJ1-4
V gene: TRBV12-5
clone size: -
CDR3 protein: CASATGETNEKLFF
CDR3 DNA: TGTGCTAGTGCCACAGGGGAAACTAATGAAAAACTGTTTTTT

CDR3 length: 15
D gene: -
J gene: TRBJ2-5
V gene: TRBV7-3
clone size: -
CDR3 protein: CASSLTPFGGETQYF
CDR3 DNA: TGTGCCAGCAGCCTGACCCCCTTCGGGGGAGAGACCCAGTACTTC

CDR3 length: 15
D gene: -
J gene: TRBJ2-7
V gene: TRBV30
clone size: -
CDR3 protein: CAWSVWQASSYEQYF
CDR3 DNA: TGTGCCTGGAGTGTCTGGCAGGCGAGCTCCTACGAGCAGTACTTC

CDR3 length: 13
D gene: -
J gene: TRBJ2-1
V gene: TRBV5-6
clone size: -
CDR3 protein: CASSLQGLDEQFF
CDR3 DNA: TGTGCCAGCAGCTTGCAGGGGTTGGATGAGCAGTTCTTC

CDR3 length: 17
D gene: -
J gene: TRBJ2-1
V gene: TRBV28
clone size: -
CDR3 protein: CASTSSGDTSSYNEQFF
CDR3 DNA: TGTGCCAGCACCTCCTCCGGGGACACTAGCTCCTACAATGAGCAGTTCTTC

CDR3 length: 12
D gene: -
J gene: TRBJ1-2
V gene: TRBV2
clone size: -
CDR3 protein: CASSDRTWGYTF
CDR3 DNA: TGTGCCAGCAGTGACAGGACCTGGGGCTACACCTTC

CDR3 length: 15
D gene: TRBD1
J gene: TRBJ1-6
V gene: TRBV11-2
clone size: -
CDR3 protein: CASSTRDRVVSPLHF
CDR3 DNA: TGTGCCAGCAGCACCCGGGACAGGGTAGTATCACCCCTCCACTTT

CDR3 length: 16
D gene: TRBD1
J gene: TRBJ2-5
V gene: TRBV5-6
clone size: -
CDR3 protein: CASSMWGTGVQETQYF
CDR3 DNA: TGTGCCAGCAGCATGTGGGGGACAGGGGTCCAAGAGACCCAGTACTTC

CDR3 length: 14
D gene: TRBD1
J gene: TRBJ1-5
V gene: TRBV5-1
clone size: -
CDR3 protein: CASSLGQANQPQHF
CDR3 DNA: TGCGCCAGCAGCCTAGGACAGGCGAATCAGCCCCAGCATTTT

CDR3 length: 16
D gene: TRBD2
J gene: TRBJ2-3
V gene: TRBV2
clone size: once
CDR3 protein: CASSRWGRGGTDTQYF
CDR3 DNA: TGTGCCAGCAGCCGCTGGGGGCGGGGGGGCACAGATACGCAGTATTTT

CDR3 length: 14
D gene: -
J gene: TRBJ2-3
V gene: TRBV18
clone size: -
CDR3 protein: CASSPPRQFEFQYF
CDR3 DNA: TGTGCCAGCTCACCTCCTCGTCAATTTGAGTTTCAGTATTTT

CDR3 length: 15
D gene: -
J gene: TRBJ2-3
V gene: TRBV5-5
clone size: -
CDR3 protein: CASSLSPTRADTQYF
CDR3 DNA: TGTGCCAGCAGTTTATCACCAACTCGAGCAGATACGCAGTATTTT

CDR3 length: 14
D gene: -
J gene: TRBJ1-5
V gene: TRBV5-6
clone size: once
CDR3 protein: CASSFGQLNQPQHF
CDR3 DNA: TGTGCCAGCAGCTTTGGGCAGCTTAATCAGCCCCAGCATTTT

CDR3 length: 15
D gene: TRBD1
J gene: TRBJ2-2
V gene: TRBV18
clone size: -
CDR3 protein: CASSRQGRLTGELFF
CDR3 DNA: TGTGCCAGCTCGAGACAGGGAAGGTTGACCGGGGAGCTGTTTTTT

CDR3 length: 16
D gene: -
J gene: TRBJ1-4
V gene: TRBV19
clone size: -
CDR3 protein: CASSINLGNMNEKLFF
CDR3 DNA: TGTGCCAGTAGTATTAATTTAGGGAATATGAATGAAAAACTGTTTTTT

CDR3 length: 15
D gene: -
J gene: TRBJ1-4
V gene: TRBV4-1
clone size: -
CDR3 protein: CASTHRQAEDEKLFF
CDR3 DNA: TGTGCCAGCACCCACCGACAGGCCGAGGATGAAAAACTGTTTTTT

CDR3 length: 12
D gene: -
J gene: TRBJ1-1
V gene: TRBV30
clone size: once
CDR3 protein: CAWSLLGAEAFF
CDR3 DNA: TGTGCCTGGAGTCTTCTCGGAGCTGAAGCTTTCTTT

CDR3 length: 12
D gene: -
J gene: TRBJ1-5
V gene: TRBV29-1
clone size: -
CDR3 protein: CSVGQGNQPQHF
CDR3 DNA: TGCAGCGTTGGACAGGGCAATCAGCCCCAGCATTTT

CDR3 length: 14
D gene: -
J gene: TRBJ1-2
V gene: TRBV5-1
clone size: -
CDR3 protein: CASSLVGSQGGYTF
CDR3 DNA: TGCGCCAGCAGCTTGGTGGGCAGTCAGGGGGGCTACACCTTC

CDR3 length: 16
D gene: TRBD2
J gene: TRBJ2-1
V gene: TRBV7-3
clone size: few
CDR3 protein: CASSLASSGGIGEQFF
CDR3 DNA: TGTGCCAGCAGCTTAGCCTCTAGCGGGGGAATAGGTGAGCAGTTCTTC

CDR3 length: 14
D gene: -
J gene: TRBJ1-2
V gene: TRBV15
clone size: -
CDR3 protein: CATSRGGQLYGYTF
CDR3 DNA: TGTGCCACCAGCAGAGGGGGGCAGCTCTATGGCTACACCTTC

CDR3 length: 17
D gene: TRBD2
J gene: TRBJ2-3
V gene: TRBV5-1
clone size: -
CDR3 protein: CASSLWTSGGGTDTQYF
CDR3 DNA: TGCGCCAGCAGCCTATGGACTAGCGGGGGCGGCACAGATACGCAGTATTTT

CDR3 length: 15
D gene: -
J gene: TRBJ1-5
V gene: TRBV27
clone size: -
CDR3 protein: CASNRGGQGNLPQHF
CDR3 DNA: TGTGCCAGCAACCGGGGCGGGCAAGGGAATCTGCCCCAGCATTTT

CDR3 length: 14
D gene: -
J gene: TRBJ1-1
V gene: TRBV7-9
clone size: few
CDR3 protein: CASSARGANTEAFF
CDR3 DNA: TGTGCCAGCAGCGCCAGAGGCGCGAACACTGAAGCTTTCTTT

CDR3 length: 14
D gene: -
J gene: TRBJ1-2
V gene: TRBV11-2
clone size: -
CDR3 protein: CASSLENWSYGYTF
CDR3 DNA: TGTGCCAGCAGCTTAGAAAACTGGAGCTATGGCTACACCTTC

CDR3 length: 16
D gene: TRBD1
J gene: TRBJ1-5
V gene: TRBV2
clone size: -
CDR3 protein: CASSEEGQGSDQPQHF
CDR3 DNA: TGTGCCAGCAGTGAGGAGGGACAGGGCTCCGATCAGCCCCAGCATTTT

CDR3 length: 17
D gene: TRBD2
J gene: TRBJ2-1
V gene: TRBV5-1
clone size: -
CDR3 protein: CASSRREIGGGGNEQFF
CDR3 DNA: TGCGCCAGCAGCCGAAGGGAGATAGGCGGGGGGGGAAATGAGCAGTTCTTC

CDR3 length: 14
D gene: -
J gene: TRBJ2-7
V gene: TRBV10-3
clone size: -
CDR3 protein: CAISATRGPIEQYF
CDR3 DNA: TGTGCCATCAGTGCCACCAGGGGCCCTATCGAGCAGTACTTC

CDR3 length: 14
D gene: -
J gene: TRBJ1-3
V gene: TRBV9
clone size: -
CDR3 protein: CASSTTGSGNTIYF
CDR3 DNA: TGTGCCAGCAGCACCACAGGGTCTGGAAACACCATATATTTT

CDR3 length: 13
D gene: -
J gene: TRBJ2-2
V gene: TRBV5-4
clone size: -
CDR3 protein: CASNSRNTGELFF
CDR3 DNA: TGTGCCAGCAACTCCCGAAACACCGGGGAGCTGTTTTTT

CDR3 length: 15
D gene: TRBD1
J gene: TRBJ2-1
V gene: TRBV5-5
clone size: -
CDR3 protein: CASSSAGTVGFGQFF
CDR3 DNA: TGTGCCAGCAGCTCCGCCGGGACAGTGGGTTTCGGGCAGTTCTTC